Listed below are T cell receptor beta chains from one sample, sequenced in a study of post-analysis software for immune sequencing data. TCRdb re-called the PCR reads through MiXCR, storing one row per CDR3 protein. This sample has some 370,000 distinct CDR3 sequences, with roughly 30% found just once. The source material was blood. These receptors were collected from a girl between 10 and 17 years old with multiple sclerosis. CDR3s include the opening cysteine and the closing phenylalanine or tryptophan. The D gene is left open where the match is weak. Clone size is given for some rows only: seen once, a few or many times, or a class if the clone is expanded.

v_gene: TRBV5-1
abundance: few
j_gene: TRBJ1-4
d_gene: TRBD1
CDR3aa: CASSWDSTLTNEKLFF
CDR3nt: TGCGCCAGCAGTTGGGACAGCACATTAACTAATGAAAAACTGTTTTTT

v_gene: TRBV27
abundance: NA
j_gene: TRBJ2-7
d_gene: TRBD2
CDR3aa: CASSSGTGRGGFEQYF
CDR3nt: TGTGCCAGCAGTTCTGGGACTGGGCGGGGGGGCTTTGAGCAGTACTTC

v_gene: TRBV6-5
abundance: few
j_gene: TRBJ2-5
d_gene: TRBD2
CDR3aa: CASRLLAGGNQETQYF
CDR3nt: TGTGCCAGCAGATTACTAGCGGGGGGTAACCAAGAGACCCAGTACTTC

v_gene: TRBV3-1
abundance: NA
j_gene: TRBJ1-5
d_gene: TRBD1
CDR3aa: CASSQDPIGQGSQPQHF
CDR3nt: TGTGCCAGCAGCCAGGATCCTATAGGACAGGGCAGTCAGCCCCAGCATTTT

v_gene: TRBV7-2
abundance: many
j_gene: TRBJ2-3
d_gene: NA
CDR3aa: CASSLGGRTDTQYF
CDR3nt: TGTGCCAGCAGCTTAGGGGGACGCACAGATACGCAGTATTTT

v_gene: TRBV12-3/TRBV12-4
abundance: NA
j_gene: TRBJ1-2
d_gene: TRBD1
CDR3aa: CASSSRTGLKVYGYTF
CDR3nt: TGTGCCAGCAGTTCGAGGACAGGGCTCAAAGTATATGGCTACACCTTC

v_gene: TRBV29-1
abundance: NA
j_gene: TRBJ2-3
d_gene: NA
CDR3aa: CSVGGVKTDTQYF
CDR3nt: TGCAGCGTTGGCGGGGTGAAAACAGATACGCAGTATTTT

v_gene: TRBV6-5
abundance: few
j_gene: TRBJ2-1
d_gene: NA
CDR3aa: CASRLATYNEQFF
CDR3nt: TGTGCCAGCAGGCTAGCGACCTACAATGAGCAGTTCTTC

v_gene: TRBV12-3/TRBV12-4
abundance: NA
j_gene: TRBJ2-1
d_gene: NA
CDR3aa: CATKRDSYSYNEQFF
CDR3nt: TGTGCCACCAAGAGGGACTCTTACTCCTACAATGAGCAGTTCTTC

v_gene: TRBV5-1
abundance: few
j_gene: TRBJ2-3
d_gene: NA
CDR3aa: CASSLQPTDTQYF
CDR3nt: TGCGCCAGCAGCCTGCAACCCACAGATACGCAGTATTTT

v_gene: TRBV20-1
abundance: NA
j_gene: TRBJ1-2
d_gene: TRBD1
CDR3aa: CSARDPRTGDGYTF
CDR3nt: TGCAGTGCTAGAGATCCCCGGACAGGGGATGGCTACACCTTC

v_gene: TRBV7-9
abundance: NA
j_gene: TRBJ2-7
d_gene: NA
CDR3aa: CASSYAETGYEQYF
CDR3nt: TGTGCCAGCAGCTACGCCGAGACCGGCTACGAGCAGTACTTC

v_gene: TRBV7-9
abundance: few
j_gene: TRBJ2-1
d_gene: NA
CDR3aa: CASSPLELAYEQFF
CDR3nt: TGTGCCAGCAGCCCCTTAGAGCTAGCGTACGAGCAGTTCTTC

v_gene: TRBV12-3/TRBV12-4
abundance: few
j_gene: TRBJ2-5
d_gene: NA
CDR3aa: CASSLRRRGTQYF
CDR3nt: TGTGCCAGCAGTTTAAGGCGACGAGGGACCCAGTACTTC

v_gene: TRBV6-6
abundance: NA
j_gene: TRBJ1-6
d_gene: NA
CDR3aa: CASSQEYSPLHF
CDR3nt: TGTGCCAGCAGTCAGGAGTATTCACCCCTCCACTTT

v_gene: TRBV29-1
abundance: NA
j_gene: TRBJ2-1
d_gene: NA
CDR3aa: CSVLPGSGEQFF
CDR3nt: TGCAGCGTTCTTCCGGGGTCGGGTGAGCAGTTCTTC

v_gene: TRBV18
abundance: NA
j_gene: TRBJ1-2
d_gene: TRBD1
CDR3aa: CASSPEQGPNYGYTF
CDR3nt: TGTGCCAGCTCGCCAGAACAGGGGCCCAACTATGGCTACACCTTC

v_gene: TRBV13
abundance: once
j_gene: TRBJ2-3
d_gene: NA
CDR3aa: CASSSAGTFTDTQYF
CDR3nt: TGTGCCAGCAGCTCCGCGGGGACATTTACAGATACGCAGTATTTT

v_gene: TRBV4-1
abundance: NA
j_gene: TRBJ1-3
d_gene: NA
CDR3aa: CASSQAWTGNTRYF
CDR3nt: TGCGCCAGCAGCCAAGCTTGGACTGGAAACACCAGATATTTT

v_gene: TRBV29-1
abundance: NA
j_gene: TRBJ2-1
d_gene: NA
CDR3aa: CSVIYREVPYNEQFF
CDR3nt: TGCAGCGTGATCTACAGGGAGGTCCCCTACAATGAGCAGTTCTTC

v_gene: TRBV3-1
abundance: few
j_gene: TRBJ2-3
d_gene: NA
CDR3aa: CASRPDSTDTQYF
CDR3nt: TGTGCCAGCAGACCGGACAGCACAGATACACAGTATTTT

v_gene: TRBV7-6
abundance: NA
j_gene: TRBJ1-5
d_gene: NA
CDR3aa: CASSSRGQPQHF
CDR3nt: TGTGCCAGCAGCTCCAGGGGCCAGCCCCAGCATTTT

v_gene: TRBV29-1
abundance: few
j_gene: TRBJ2-7
d_gene: NA
CDR3aa: CSVDGFRQDGSHNSYEQYF
CDR3nt: TGCAGCGTTGACGGGTTCCGACAGGACGGATCCCACAATTCCTACGAGCAGTACTTC

v_gene: TRBV20-1
abundance: few
j_gene: TRBJ2-5
d_gene: NA
CDR3aa: CSASSSGGSGDQETQYF
CDR3nt: TGCAGTGCTAGTAGTTCAGGGGGTAGCGGGGATCAAGAGACCCAGTACTTC

v_gene: TRBV6-2/TRBV6-3
abundance: few
j_gene: TRBJ2-7
d_gene: NA
CDR3aa: CASRRLLGSYEQYF
CDR3nt: TGTGCCAGCAGACGACTTCTTGGGTCCTACGAGCAGTACTTC

v_gene: TRBV15
abundance: NA
j_gene: TRBJ1-1
d_gene: TRBD1
CDR3aa: CATSGRTGEAEAFF
CDR3nt: TGTGCCACCAGCGGAAGGACAGGGGAAGCTGAAGCTTTCTTT

v_gene: TRBV12-3/TRBV12-4
abundance: once
j_gene: TRBJ1-1
d_gene: NA
CDR3aa: CASSGYGRVNTEAFF
CDR3nt: TGTGCCAGCAGTGGGTACGGACGGGTTAACACTGAAGCTTTCTTT

v_gene: TRBV5-4
abundance: NA
j_gene: TRBJ2-1
d_gene: NA
CDR3aa: CASSLFGTPGNNEQFF
CDR3nt: TGTGCCAGCAGCTTATTCGGGACACCTGGGAACAATGAGCAGTTCTTC

v_gene: TRBV11-2
abundance: few
j_gene: TRBJ2-5
d_gene: TRBD2
CDR3aa: CASLAGTSGGTQETQYF
CDR3nt: TGTGCCAGCTTAGCTGGGACTAGCGGGGGGACACAAGAGACCCAGTACTTC

v_gene: TRBV27
abundance: few
j_gene: TRBJ2-7
d_gene: NA
CDR3aa: CASSLWRGYEQYF
CDR3nt: TGTGCCAGCAGTTTATGGAGAGGGTACGAGCAGTACTTC

v_gene: TRBV20-1
abundance: NA
j_gene: TRBJ2-7
d_gene: NA
CDR3aa: CSASQPSQGREQYF
CDR3nt: TGCAGTGCCTCTCAGCCCTCACAGGGTCGCGAGCAGTACTTC

v_gene: TRBV3-1
abundance: NA
j_gene: TRBJ2-7
d_gene: NA
CDR3aa: CASSQLYQQYF
CDR3nt: TGTGCCAGCAGCCAACTCTACCAGCAGTACTTC

v_gene: TRBV7-2
abundance: few
j_gene: TRBJ2-6
d_gene: NA
CDR3aa: CASVPVSGANVLTF
CDR3nt: TGTGCCAGCGTTCCGGTCTCTGGGGCCAACGTCCTGACTTTC

v_gene: TRBV6-5
abundance: NA
j_gene: TRBJ1-5
d_gene: TRBD1
CDR3aa: CASRTGTGEQPQHF
CDR3nt: TGTGCCAGCAGAACCGGGACAGGGGAACAGCCCCAGCATTTT

v_gene: TRBV21-1
abundance: NA
j_gene: TRBJ2-5
d_gene: NA
CDR3aa: CARQTSGHQETQYF
CDR3nt: TGTGCCCGCCAGACTAGCGGCCACCAAGAGACCCAGTACTTC

v_gene: TRBV7-2
abundance: NA
j_gene: TRBJ2-1
d_gene: NA
CDR3aa: CASTDDYNEQFF
CDR3nt: TGTGCCAGCACCGATGACTACAATGAGCAGTTCTTC

v_gene: TRBV29-1
abundance: once
j_gene: TRBJ1-2
d_gene: NA
CDR3aa: CSTKSIGYGYTF
CDR3nt: TGCAGCACCAAATCCATCGGCTATGGCTACACCTTC

v_gene: TRBV29-1
abundance: few
j_gene: TRBJ2-3
d_gene: TRBD1
CDR3aa: CSVRGDRGSSTDTQYF
CDR3nt: TGCAGCGTGAGAGGGGACAGGGGATCTAGCACAGATACGCAGTATTTT

v_gene: TRBV12-3/TRBV12-4
abundance: NA
j_gene: TRBJ1-5
d_gene: NA
CDR3aa: CASSDNYSNQPQHF
CDR3nt: TGTGCCAGCAGTGACAACTATAGCAATCAGCCCCAGCATTTT

v_gene: TRBV27
abundance: few
j_gene: TRBJ1-2
d_gene: TRBD1
CDR3aa: CASSLDRVGVYGYTF
CDR3nt: TGTGCCAGCAGTCTCGACAGGGTGGGGGTCTATGGTTACACCTTC